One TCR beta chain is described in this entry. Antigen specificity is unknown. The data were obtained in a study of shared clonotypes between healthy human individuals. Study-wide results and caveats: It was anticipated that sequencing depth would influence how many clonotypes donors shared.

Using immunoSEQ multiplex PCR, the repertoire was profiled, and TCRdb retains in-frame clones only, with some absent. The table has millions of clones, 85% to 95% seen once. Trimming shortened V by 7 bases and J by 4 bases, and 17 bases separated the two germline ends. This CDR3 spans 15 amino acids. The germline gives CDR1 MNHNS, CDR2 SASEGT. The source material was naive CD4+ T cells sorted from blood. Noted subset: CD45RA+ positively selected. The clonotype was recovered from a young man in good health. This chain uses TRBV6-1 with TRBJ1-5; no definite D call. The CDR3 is CASTGSPENNQPQHF. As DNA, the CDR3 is TGTGCCAGCACGGGCAGCCCCGAAAATAATCAGCCCCAGCATTTT.